The entry that follows covers one T cell receptor beta chain sequence. Its antigen is unknown. In the authors' workflow: Junction-only immunoSEQ data arrived without quality scores, meaning filtering differed. Here immunoSEQ multiplex PCR was the method, and the copy in TCRdb shows in-frame clones only, minus some. V, J and clone size reflect that table, while D and trimming were determined from the DNA. The sample shows more than 2 million clones, about 94% of them seen only once. CD8 cells regarded as naive lacked CD45RO, were positively chosen for CCR7, and omitted terminally differentiated effector memory CD45RA+ cells. This record comes from a study of shared clonotypes between healthy human individuals. Broader study findings: The represented genetic and exposure-history diversity was limited by the small number of donors. Roughly 4.6% of naive CD4 clonotypes were common to four donors. Some clonotypes were shared by all four sorted-subset donors, while others were not shared. The non-shared ones had lower generation probabilities than the shared ones.

This CDR3 region has 14 residues. Between the trimmed V and J ends, which lost 2 bases and 1 base, there was a span of 9 bases. Per germline, CDR1 WSHSY and CDR2 SAAADI. The sequence was obtained from a man aged 18-30 years in good health. Sequenced: naive CD8+ T cells sorted from blood. The V call is TRBV10-2, the J call TRBJ2-7; D may be TRBD2 (5 bases). The CDR3 DNA reads as TGCGCCAGCAGTGAGCGAGGGTTATCCTACGAGCAGTACTTC. This codes for CASSERGLSYEQYF.